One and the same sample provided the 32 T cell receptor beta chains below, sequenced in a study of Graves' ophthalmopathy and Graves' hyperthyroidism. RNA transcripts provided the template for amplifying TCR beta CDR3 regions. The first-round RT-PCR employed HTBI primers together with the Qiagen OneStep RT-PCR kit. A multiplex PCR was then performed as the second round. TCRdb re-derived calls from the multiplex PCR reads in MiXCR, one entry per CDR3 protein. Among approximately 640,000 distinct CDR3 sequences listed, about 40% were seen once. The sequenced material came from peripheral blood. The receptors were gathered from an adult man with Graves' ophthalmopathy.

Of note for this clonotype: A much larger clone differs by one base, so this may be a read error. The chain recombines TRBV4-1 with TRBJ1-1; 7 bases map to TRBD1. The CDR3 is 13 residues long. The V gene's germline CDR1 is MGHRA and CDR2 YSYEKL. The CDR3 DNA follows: TGCGCCAGCAGACCTGGACAGGCCAATGAAGCTCTCTTT. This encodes CASRPGQANEALF.

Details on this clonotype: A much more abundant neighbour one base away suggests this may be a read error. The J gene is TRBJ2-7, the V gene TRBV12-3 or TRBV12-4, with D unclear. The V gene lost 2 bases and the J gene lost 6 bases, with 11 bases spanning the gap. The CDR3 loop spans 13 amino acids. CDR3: CASSLRGPGEQYF. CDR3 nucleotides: TGTGCCAGCAGTTTACGAGGACCGGGCGAGCAGTACTTC.

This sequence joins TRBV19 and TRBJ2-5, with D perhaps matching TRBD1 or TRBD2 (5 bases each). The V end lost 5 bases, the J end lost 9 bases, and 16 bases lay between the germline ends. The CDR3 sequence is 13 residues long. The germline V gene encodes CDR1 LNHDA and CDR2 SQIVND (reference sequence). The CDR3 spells CASSSDWRGAQYF. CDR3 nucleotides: TGTGCCAGTAGTTCCGACTGGCGAGGGGCCCAGTACTTC.

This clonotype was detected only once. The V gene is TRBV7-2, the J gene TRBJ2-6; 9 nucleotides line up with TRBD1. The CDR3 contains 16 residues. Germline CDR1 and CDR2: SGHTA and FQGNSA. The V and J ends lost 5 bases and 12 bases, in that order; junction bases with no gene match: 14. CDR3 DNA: TGTGCCAGCAGCCAAGACTCATCCGACAGGGGGTTCGTCCTGACTTTC. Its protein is CASSQDSSDRGFVLTF.

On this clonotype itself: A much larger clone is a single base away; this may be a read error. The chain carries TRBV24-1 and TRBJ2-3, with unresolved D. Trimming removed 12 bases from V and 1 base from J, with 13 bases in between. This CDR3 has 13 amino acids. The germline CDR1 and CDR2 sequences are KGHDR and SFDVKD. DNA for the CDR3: TGTGCCGCCGCCACCCTCCGCACAGATACGCAGTATTTT. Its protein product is CAAATLRTDTQYF.

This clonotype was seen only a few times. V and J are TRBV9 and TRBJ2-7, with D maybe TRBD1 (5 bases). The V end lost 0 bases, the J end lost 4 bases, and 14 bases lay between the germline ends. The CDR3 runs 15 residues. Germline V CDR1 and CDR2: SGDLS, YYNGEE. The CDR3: CASSVGTGSIYEQYF. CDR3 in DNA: TGTGCCAGCAGCGTAGGAACAGGCAGCATTTACGAGCAGTACTTC.

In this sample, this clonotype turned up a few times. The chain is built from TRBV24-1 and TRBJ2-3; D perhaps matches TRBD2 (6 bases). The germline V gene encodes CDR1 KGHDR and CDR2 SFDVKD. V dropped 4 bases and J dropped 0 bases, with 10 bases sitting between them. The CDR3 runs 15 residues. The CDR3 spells CATSDPGASTDTQYF. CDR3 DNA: TGTGCCACCAGTGACCCGGGAGCTAGCACAGATACGCAGTATTTT.

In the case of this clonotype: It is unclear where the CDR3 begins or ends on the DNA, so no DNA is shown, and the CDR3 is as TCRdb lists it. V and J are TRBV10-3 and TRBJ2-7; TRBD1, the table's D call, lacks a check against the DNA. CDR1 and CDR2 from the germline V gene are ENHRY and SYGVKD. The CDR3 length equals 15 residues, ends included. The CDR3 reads CAICSADDRDYEQYF.

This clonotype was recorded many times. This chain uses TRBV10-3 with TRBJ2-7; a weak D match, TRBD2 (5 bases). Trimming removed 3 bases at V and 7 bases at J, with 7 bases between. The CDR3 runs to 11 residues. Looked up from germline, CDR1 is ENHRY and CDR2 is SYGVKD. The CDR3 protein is CAISEGGEQYF. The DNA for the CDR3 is TGTGCCATCAGTGAAGGCGGGGAGCAGTACTTC.

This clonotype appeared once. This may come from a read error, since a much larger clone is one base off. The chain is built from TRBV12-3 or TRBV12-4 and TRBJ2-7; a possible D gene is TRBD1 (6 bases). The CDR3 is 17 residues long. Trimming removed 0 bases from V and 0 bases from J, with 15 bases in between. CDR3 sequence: CASSLAGRQDPSYEQYF. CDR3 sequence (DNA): TGTGCCAGCAGTTTAGCGGGGAGACAGGACCCCTCCTACGAGCAGTACTTC.

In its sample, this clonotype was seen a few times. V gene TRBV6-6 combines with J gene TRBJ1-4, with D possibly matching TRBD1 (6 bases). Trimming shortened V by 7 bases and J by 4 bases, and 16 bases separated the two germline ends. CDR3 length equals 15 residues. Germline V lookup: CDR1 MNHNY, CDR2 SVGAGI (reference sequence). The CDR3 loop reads CASNYSPGVNEKLFF. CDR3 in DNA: TGTGCCAGCAACTATAGTCCAGGGGTTAATGAAAAACTGTTTTTT.

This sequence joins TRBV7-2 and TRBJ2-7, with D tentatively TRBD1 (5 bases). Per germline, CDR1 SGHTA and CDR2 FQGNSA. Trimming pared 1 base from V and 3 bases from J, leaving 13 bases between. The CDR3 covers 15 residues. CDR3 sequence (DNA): TGTGCCAGCAGCTTAGTTCAGGGCCCGATCTACGAGCAGTACTTC. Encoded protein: CASSLVQGPIYEQYF.

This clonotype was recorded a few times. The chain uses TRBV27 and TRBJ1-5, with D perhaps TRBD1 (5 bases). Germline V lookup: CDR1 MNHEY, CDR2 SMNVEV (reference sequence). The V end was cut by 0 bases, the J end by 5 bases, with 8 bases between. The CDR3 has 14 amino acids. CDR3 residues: CASSLSTEHQPQHF. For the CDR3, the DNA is TGTGCCAGCAGTTTATCGACAGAACATCAGCCCCAGCATTTT.

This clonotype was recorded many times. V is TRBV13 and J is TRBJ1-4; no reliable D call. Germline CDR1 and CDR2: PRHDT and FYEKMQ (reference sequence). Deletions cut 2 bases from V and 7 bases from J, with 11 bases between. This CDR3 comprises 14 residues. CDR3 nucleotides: TGTGCCAGCAGCTTAACGGGGTCGAGTGAAAAACTGTTTTTT. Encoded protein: CASSLTGSSEKLFF.

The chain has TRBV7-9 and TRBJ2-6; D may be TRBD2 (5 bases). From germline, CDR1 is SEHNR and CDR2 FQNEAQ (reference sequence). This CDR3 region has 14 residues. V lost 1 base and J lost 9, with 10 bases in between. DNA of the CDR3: TGTGCCAGCAGCTTAGGGGGTGGGAGCAACGTCCTGACTTTC. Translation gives CASSLGGGSNVLTF.

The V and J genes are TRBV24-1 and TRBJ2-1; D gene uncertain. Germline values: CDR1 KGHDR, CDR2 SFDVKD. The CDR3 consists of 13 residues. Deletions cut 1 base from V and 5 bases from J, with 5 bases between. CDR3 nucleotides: TGTGCCACCAGTGATTTTTTGGACAATGAGCAGTTCTTC. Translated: CATSDFLDNEQFF.

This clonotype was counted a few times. The CDR3 loop is CASSATGGTGELFF. CDR3 bases: TGTGCCAGCAGTGCGACAGGGGGCACCGGGGAGCTGTTTTTT. The chain recombines TRBV7-2 with TRBJ2-2, with 9 bases lining up with TRBD1. V lost 6 bases to trimming and J lost 4 bases; unmatched junction nucleotides: 3. The germline V gene has CDR1 SGHTA and CDR2 FQGNSA. This CDR3 spans 14 amino acids. Based on the CDR3 plus reference TRBV7-2 and TRBJ2-2, the full variable domain is GAGVSQSPSNKVTEKGKDVELRCDPISGHTALYWYRQSLGQGLEFLIYFQGNSAPDKSGLPSDRFSAERTGGSVSTLTIQRTQQEDSAVYLCASSATGGTGELFFGEGSRLTVL.

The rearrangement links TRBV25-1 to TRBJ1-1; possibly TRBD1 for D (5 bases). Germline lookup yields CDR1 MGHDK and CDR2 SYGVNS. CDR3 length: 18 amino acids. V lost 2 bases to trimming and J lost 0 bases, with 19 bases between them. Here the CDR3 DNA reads TGTGCCAGCAGTGAAAAAAGACCCCGGGGGGAGTTGAACACTGAAGCTTTCTTT. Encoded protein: CASSEKRPRGELNTEAFF.

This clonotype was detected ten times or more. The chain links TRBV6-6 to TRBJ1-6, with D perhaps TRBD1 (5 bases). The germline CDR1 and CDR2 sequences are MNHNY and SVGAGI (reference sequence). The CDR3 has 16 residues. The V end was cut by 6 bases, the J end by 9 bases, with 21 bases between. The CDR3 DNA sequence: TGTGCCAGCAGCCACCAAACGGGGGGACGTAGTTCACCCCTCCACTTT. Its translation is CASSHQTGGRSSPLHF.

CDR3 nucleotide sequence: TGTGCCAGCAGCCGCGGTCACGGAACCTACGAGCAGTACTTC. It translates to CASSRGHGTYEQYF. V gene TRBV5-4 combines with J gene TRBJ2-7; D remains unclear. CDR1 SGHNT and CDR2 YYREEE come from the germline V gene (reference sequence). The V and J ends lost 4 bases and 2 bases respectively, with 13 bases between them. The CDR3 covers 14 residues.

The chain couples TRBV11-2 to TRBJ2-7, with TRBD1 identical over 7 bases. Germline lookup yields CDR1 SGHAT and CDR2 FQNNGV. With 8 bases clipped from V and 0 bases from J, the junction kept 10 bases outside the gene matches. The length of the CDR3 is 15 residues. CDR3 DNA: TGTGCCAGCCGAAGATGGGGACAGATCTCCTACGAGCAGTACTTC. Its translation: CASRRWGQISYEQYF.

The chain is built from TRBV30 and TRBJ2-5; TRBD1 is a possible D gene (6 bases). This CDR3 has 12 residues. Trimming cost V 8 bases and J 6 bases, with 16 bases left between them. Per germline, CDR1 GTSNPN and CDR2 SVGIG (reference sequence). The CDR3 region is CAATGPGKTQYF. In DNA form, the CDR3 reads TGTGCCGCTACAGGGCCCGGGAAGACCCAGTACTTC.

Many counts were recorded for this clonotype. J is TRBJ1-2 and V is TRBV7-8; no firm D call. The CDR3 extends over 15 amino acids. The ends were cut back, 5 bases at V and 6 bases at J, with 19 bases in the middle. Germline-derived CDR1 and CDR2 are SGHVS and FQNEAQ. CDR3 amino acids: CASSRGPPFSDGYTF. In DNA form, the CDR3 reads TGTGCCAGCAGCCGCGGGCCCCCTTTTTCGGATGGCTACACCTTC.

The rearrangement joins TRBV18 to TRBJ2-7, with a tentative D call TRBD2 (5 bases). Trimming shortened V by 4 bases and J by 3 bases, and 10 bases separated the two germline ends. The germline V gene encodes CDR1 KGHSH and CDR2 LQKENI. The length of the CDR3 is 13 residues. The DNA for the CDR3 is TGTGCCAGCTCACTCGGACTGATCTACGAGCAGTACTTC. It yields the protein CASSLGLIYEQYF.

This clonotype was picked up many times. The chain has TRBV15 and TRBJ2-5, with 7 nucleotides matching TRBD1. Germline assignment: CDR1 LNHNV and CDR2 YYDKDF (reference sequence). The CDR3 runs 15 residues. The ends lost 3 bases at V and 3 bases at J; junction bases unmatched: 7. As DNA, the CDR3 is TGTGCCACCAGCAGGTTCCAGGACAGGAAAGAGACCCAGTACTTC. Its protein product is CATSRFQDRKETQYF. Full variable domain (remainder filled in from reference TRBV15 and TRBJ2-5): DAMVIQNPRYQVTQFGKPVTLSCSQTLNHNVMYWYQQKSSQAPKLLFHYYDKDFNNEADTPDNFQSRRPNTSFCFLDIRSPGLGDTAMYLCATSRFQDRKETQYFGPGTRLLVL.

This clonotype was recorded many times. Written as DNA, the CDR3 is TGTGCCAGCAGCTTATCACAGGGTGATAATGAAAAACTGTTTTTT. It is translated as CASSLSQGDNEKLFF. The V call is TRBV7-6, the J call TRBJ1-4; tentatively, D is TRBD1 (6 bases). CDR3 length equals 15 residues. Trimming stripped 2 bases from V and 4 bases from J, with 11 bases between. Per germline, CDR1 SGHVS and CDR2 FNYEAQ.

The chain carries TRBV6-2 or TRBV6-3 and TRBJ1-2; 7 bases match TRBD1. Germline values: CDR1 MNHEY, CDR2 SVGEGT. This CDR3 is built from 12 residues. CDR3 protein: CVRTGANYGYTF. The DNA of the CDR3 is TGTGTACGGACAGGTGCTAACTATGGCTACACCTTC.

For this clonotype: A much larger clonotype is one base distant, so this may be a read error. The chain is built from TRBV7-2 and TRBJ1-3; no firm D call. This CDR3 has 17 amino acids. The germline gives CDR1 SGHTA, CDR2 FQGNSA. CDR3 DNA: TGTGCCAGCAGCCCCAAGAGGCACACAAAAGGTGGAAACACCATGTATTTT. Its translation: CASSPKRHTKGGNTMYF.

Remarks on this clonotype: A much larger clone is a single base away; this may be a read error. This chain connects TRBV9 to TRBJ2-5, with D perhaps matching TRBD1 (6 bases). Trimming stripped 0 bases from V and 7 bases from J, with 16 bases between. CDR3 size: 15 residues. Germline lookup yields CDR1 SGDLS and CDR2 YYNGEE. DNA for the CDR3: TGTGCCAGCAGCGTAGGGGTTGGGCAGGGGATGACCCAGTACTTC. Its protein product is CASSVGVGQGMTQYF.

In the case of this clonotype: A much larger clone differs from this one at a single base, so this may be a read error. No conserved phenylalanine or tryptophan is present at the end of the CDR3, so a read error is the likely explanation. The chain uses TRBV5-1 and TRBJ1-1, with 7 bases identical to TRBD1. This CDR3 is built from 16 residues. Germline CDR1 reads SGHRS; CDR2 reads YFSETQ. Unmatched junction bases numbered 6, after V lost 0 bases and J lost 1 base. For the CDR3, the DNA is TGCGCCAGCAGCTTGGCGGCAGGGGGAAGGAACACTGAAGCTTTCCTT. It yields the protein CASSLAAGGRNTEAFL.

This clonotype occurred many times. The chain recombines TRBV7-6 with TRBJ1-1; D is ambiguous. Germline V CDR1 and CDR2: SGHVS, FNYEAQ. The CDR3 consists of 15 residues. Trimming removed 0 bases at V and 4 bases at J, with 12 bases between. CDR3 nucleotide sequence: TGTGCCAGCAGCTTAGCGGAGGACGTGAGCACTGAAGCTTTCTTT. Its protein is CASSLAEDVSTEAFF.

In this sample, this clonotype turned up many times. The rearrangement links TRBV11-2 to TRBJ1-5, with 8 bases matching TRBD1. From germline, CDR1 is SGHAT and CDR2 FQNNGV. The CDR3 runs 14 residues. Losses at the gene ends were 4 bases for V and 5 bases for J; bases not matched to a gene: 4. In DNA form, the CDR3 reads TGTGCCAGCAGCTCCGGGACAGGCTATCAGCCCCAGCATTTT. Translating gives CASSSGTGYQPQHF.